The 20 T cell receptor beta chains listed next were all sequenced from one sample in a study of identical twins' blood T cells. TCRdb recomputed calls from the 5' RACE reads with MiXCR, one row per CDR3 protein. Of 350,000 to 400,000 distinct CDR3 sequences in the sample, 28% were seen once. Sequencing was done on a sample of PBMCs. These receptors came from a woman aged 18-49 years in good health.

This clonotype was seen repeatedly, ten times or more. The chain couples TRBV10-3 to TRBJ1-1; D not certain. The CDR3 covers 13 residues. V lost 7 bases and J 1 base, leaving 10 bases between the germline ends. Germline V gene data show CDR1 as ENHRY and CDR2 as SYGVKD. The CDR3 spells CAIKEAGNTEAFF. CDR3 bases: TGTGCCATCAAGGAGGCGGGGAACACTGAAGCTTTCTTT.

This rearrangement joins TRBV20-1 to TRBJ2-1; D gene ambiguous. Trimming took 6 bases from V and 8 from J, leaving 20 bases between them. Germline CDR1 and CDR2: DFQATT and SNEGSKA (reference sequence). The CDR3 is 14 amino acids. The CDR3 protein is CSASTGVRVDEQFF. DNA of the CDR3: TGCAGTGCCTCGACCGGAGTTAGGGTGGATGAGCAGTTCTTC.

The V gene is TRBV10-2, the J gene TRBJ2-2; D is unclear. The CDR3 loop spans 11 amino acids. V dropped 7 bases and J dropped 8 bases, with 8 bases sitting between them. Per germline, CDR1 WSHSY and CDR2 SAAADI. CDR3 amino acids: CASKLSGELFF. The CDR3, as DNA: TGCGCCAGCAAGTTGTCGGGGGAGCTGTTTTTT.

The rearrangement uses TRBV10-3 and TRBJ2-1; no reliable D call. This CDR3 has 14 amino acids. V dropped 5 bases and J dropped 8 bases, with 16 bases sitting between them. The germline gives CDR1 ENHRY, CDR2 SYGVKD. CDR3 in DNA: TGTGCCATCAGTCGGGTCGATCCCGACTATGAGCAGTTCTTC. It translates to CAISRVDPDYEQFF.

This clonotype was observed a few times. V and J are TRBV5-1 and TRBJ2-1; 11 bases are shared with TRBD1. Trimming took 2 bases from V and 4 from J; bases not matched to a gene: 5. CDR3 length equals 16 residues. Germline V gene data show CDR1 as SGHRS and CDR2 as YFSETQ. The CDR3 here is CASSFGTGGTYNEQFF. The CDR3 DNA reads as TGCGCCAGCAGCTTTGGGACAGGGGGGACTTACAATGAGCAGTTCTTC.

Many counts were recorded for this clonotype. This chain links TRBV20-1 with TRBJ1-1; D remains ambiguous. The CDR3 consists of 13 residues. Germline V gene data show CDR1 as DFQATT and CDR2 as SNEGSKA (reference sequence). The ends were cut back, 3 bases at V and 5 bases at J, with 13 bases in the middle. The CDR3 loop reads CSARARTRTEAFF. For the CDR3, the DNA is TGCAGTGCTAGGGCCCGGACGAGAACTGAAGCTTTCTTT.

This clonotype was recorded a few times. The J gene is TRBJ1-5, the V gene TRBV5-8; perhaps TRBD1 as D (5 bases). This CDR3 comprises 15 residues. V was trimmed by 4 bases and J by 2 bases, leaving 13 bases between them. Germline loops: CDR1 SGHTS, CDR2 YDEGEE. The CDR3 sequence: CASSSSGTGNQPQHF. DNA for the CDR3: TGTGCCAGCAGCAGTTCCGGGACTGGCAATCAGCCCCAGCATTTT.

Only a few counts were recorded for this clonotype. DNA for the CDR3: TGTGCCAGCACCTTAGGGGAGAAACCCTACGAGCAGTACTTC. Translated, it gives CASTLGEKPYEQYF. V gene TRBV12-3 or TRBV12-4 combines with J gene TRBJ2-7; D assignment may be TRBD1 or TRBD2 (5 bases each). With 7 bases removed from V and 2 bases from J, the gap between germline ends came to 15 bases. The CDR3 consists of 14 residues.

This clonotype was seen only a few times. This chain joins TRBV20-1 and TRBJ1-4; D is unclear. This CDR3 contains 11 residues. Germline lookup yields CDR1 DFQATT and CDR2 SNEGSKA (reference sequence). With 1 base removed from V and 8 bases from J, the gap between germline ends came to 5 bases. CDR3 protein: CSARAVEKLFF. For the CDR3, the DNA is TGCAGTGCTAGAGCAGTGGAAAAACTGTTTTTT.

This clonotype was detected only a few times. V is TRBV6-4 and J is TRBJ2-1; the D is unclear. V dropped 4 bases and J dropped 9 bases, with 16 bases sitting between them. Looked up from germline, CDR1 is MRHNA and CDR2 is SNTAGT. The CDR3 consists of 14 residues. The CDR3 is CASSARGVIGEQFF. The CDR3 DNA reads as TGTGCCAGCAGTGCTCGTGGGGTTATTGGTGAGCAGTTCTTC.

The chain combines TRBV5-8 with TRBJ1-1; perhaps TRBD1 as D (6 bases). Looked up from germline, CDR1 is SGHTS and CDR2 is YDEGEE. The ends were cut back, 4 bases at V and 5 bases at J, with 27 bases in the middle. The CDR3 is 18 amino acids. CDR3 bases: TGTGCCAGCAGCCCCGCCGGGATAGACAGGTTTAGGGGGACTGAAGCTTTCTTT. Translated: CASSPAGIDRFRGTEAFF.

There are many counts of this clonotype. This chain links TRBV2 with TRBJ2-6; maybe TRBD1 (5 bases). V lost 5 bases to trimming and J lost 2 bases, with 7 bases between them. Germline V gives CDR1 SNHLY, CDR2 FYNNEI. The CDR3 extends over 14 amino acids. The CDR3 nucleotides read TGTGCCAGCAGTACAGGTGCTGGGGCCAACGTCCTGACTTTC. It is translated as CASSTGAGANVLTF.

This clonotype was detected once. The rearrangement links TRBV29-1 to TRBJ1-3, with D unclear. The CDR3 has 11 residues. Germline CDR1 reads SQVTM; CDR2 reads ANQGSEA. Trimming stripped 2 bases from V and 3 bases from J, with 2 bases between. Here the CDR3 DNA reads TGCAGCGTTGAATATGGAAACACCATATATTTT. Residues: CSVEYGNTIYF.

The chain carries TRBV20-1 and TRBJ2-1, with TRBD2 identical over 13 bases. The CDR3 has 15 residues. J was trimmed by 7 bases and V by 5 bases; bases with no gene match: 8. CDR1 is DFQATT, CDR2 SNEGSKA, per germline (reference sequence). The CDR3 loop is CSASEGTSGTNEQFF. In DNA form, the CDR3 reads TGCAGTGCTTCCGAGGGGACTAGCGGGACGAATGAGCAGTTCTTC.

Concerning this clonotype itself: At one end the junction does not follow the germline gene, possibly because of a read error. The chain joins TRBV7-2 to TRBJ1-5, with D hard to call. There are 15 residues in the CDR3. The germline V gene encodes CDR1 SGHTA and CDR2 FQGNSA. The CDR3 protein is CASSLGNWVKQPQHF. CDR3 bases: TGCGCCAGCAGCTTAGGGAATTGGGTGAAACAGCCCCAGCATTTT.

This clonotype was observed a few times. The chain is built from TRBV5-1 and TRBJ1-6; no firm D call. Trimming cost V 0 bases and J 7 bases, with 14 bases left between them. CDR3 length: 16 amino acids. The germline gives CDR1 SGHRS, CDR2 YFSETQ. CDR3 amino acids: CASSLATTSSNSPLHF. In DNA, the CDR3 is TGCGCCAGCAGCTTGGCCACAACCAGTTCGAATTCACCCCTCCACTTT.

This clonotype was seen a handful of times. The chain links TRBV6-2 or TRBV6-3 to TRBJ2-7, with D possibly called TRBD1 or TRBD2 (5 bases each). From germline, CDR1 is MNHEY and CDR2 SVGEGT. This CDR3 has 15 residues. V was cut by 2 bases and J by 2 bases, with 13 bases left in between. The CDR3 DNA sequence: TGTGCCAGCAGTTACCCCGGGACGTTTACCTACGAGCAGTACTTC. Protein: CASSYPGTFTYEQYF.

This clonotype was picked up a small number of times. V is TRBV29-1 and J is TRBJ1-1; D ambiguous. CDR1 and CDR2 from the germline V gene are SQVTM and ANQGSEA. The germline V and J ends were trimmed by 5 bases and 6 bases, with 7 bases remaining between them. The CDR3 contains 10 residues. CDR3 region: CSVSKAEAFF. The CDR3 bases are TGCAGCGTTAGTAAGGCTGAAGCTTTCTTT.

In its sample, this clonotype was seen a few times. This chain connects TRBV2 to TRBJ1-1, with 7 bases identical to TRBD1. Per germline, CDR1 SNHLY and CDR2 FYNNEI. The CDR3 extends over 13 amino acids. The trim removed 7 bases at V and 2 bases at J, leaving 4 bases unmatched. CDR3 region: CASTRDSNTEAFF. CDR3 coding DNA: TGTGCCAGCACCCGGGACAGTAACACTGAAGCTTTCTTT.

This clonotype was counted a few times. This rearrangement joins TRBV6-2 or TRBV6-3 to TRBJ2-7, with D tentatively TRBD1 (6 bases). In germline, CDR1 is MNHEY, CDR2 SVGEGT. The CDR3 has 14 residues. The V gene lost 10 bases and the J gene lost 7 bases, with 23 bases spanning the gap. The CDR3 here is CAITTGTSFLEQYF. The CDR3 coding sequence is TGTGCCATCACAACCGGGACATCCTTTCTGGAGCAGTACTTC.